This T cell receptor (beta chain) appears in the sequencing data of a study of blood T cell repertoires in COVID-19. Turning to the study itself: Donors in the United States, Italy and Spain gave samples during acute or convalescent COVID-19. T cells, B-cell-depleted T cells, or PBMCs provided the cDNA or gDNA that served as material.

The germline V gene has CDR1 MNHEY and CDR2 SVGAGI. This CDR3 region has 14 residues. V lost 0 bases and J lost 3; bases outside the gene matches: 2. Authors' processing steps: Cell counts per sample came from amplifying reference gene primers. TCRdb keeps only in-frame clones here, not all; method: immunoSEQ multiplex PCR. Clonal size and the V and J genes are those of that table, whereas D and trimming came from the DNA. The sample shows a few hundred thousand clones, around 87% of them seen only once. The receptor was isolated from a woman in her 50s with acute or convalescent COVID-19. What was sequenced was peripheral blood. This chain uses TRBV6-5 with TRBJ2-7; 7 bases line up with TRBD2. The DNA for the CDR3 is TGTGCCAGCAGTTACTCTAGCGGGTTCTACGAGCAGTACTTC. Its protein product is CASSYSSGFYEQYF.